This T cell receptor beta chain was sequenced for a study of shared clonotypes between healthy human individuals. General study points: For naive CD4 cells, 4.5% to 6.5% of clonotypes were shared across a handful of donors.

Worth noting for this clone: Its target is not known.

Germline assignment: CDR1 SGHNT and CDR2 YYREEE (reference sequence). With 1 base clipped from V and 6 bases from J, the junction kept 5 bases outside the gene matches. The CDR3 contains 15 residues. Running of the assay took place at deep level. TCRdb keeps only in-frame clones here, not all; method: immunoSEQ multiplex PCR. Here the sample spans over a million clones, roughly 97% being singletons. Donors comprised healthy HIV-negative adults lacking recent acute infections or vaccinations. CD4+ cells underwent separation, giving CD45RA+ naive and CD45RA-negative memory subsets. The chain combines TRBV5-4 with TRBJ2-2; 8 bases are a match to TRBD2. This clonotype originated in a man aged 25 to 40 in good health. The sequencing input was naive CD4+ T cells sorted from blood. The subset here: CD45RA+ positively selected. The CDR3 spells CASSLPGGPAGELFF. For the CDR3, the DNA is TGTGCCAGCAGCTTGCCGGGAGGGCCTGCCGGGGAGCTGTTTTTT.